The 22 T cell receptor beta chains below come from one sample, sequenced in a study of T cells in localized non-small cell lung cancer. Repertoires were generated with immunoSEQ multiplex PCR, while TCRdb's copy carries only in-frame clones and drops some. The sample contains fewer than 35,000 clones, about 89% of which appear only once. Material: peripheral blood, obtained before any cancer treatment. Receptors originate from a female donor older than 55 with stage I lung adenocarcinoma.

V and J are TRBV23-1 and TRBJ2-7; D is tentatively TRBD1 or TRBD2 (5 bases each). Being an ORF, TRBV23-1 has a function that is uncertain. V lost 4 bases and J lost 0, with 16 bases in between. The CDR3 has 16 residues. The CDR3 coding sequence is TGCGCCAGCAGTCCATCGGGGACCACGAGCTCCTACGAGCAGTACTTC. It translates to CASSPSGTTSSYEQYF.

This chain links TRBV7-2 with TRBJ1-5, with a possible D match to TRBD1 (5 bases). The CDR3 has 16 residues. The germline V gene has CDR1 SGHTA and CDR2 FQGNSA. The germline V and J ends were trimmed by 5 bases and 0 bases, with 14 bases remaining between them. The CDR3 DNA follows: TGTGCCAGCAGCGACCAGGGCCCCCTTAGCAATCAGCCCCAGCATTTT. Amino acid sequence: CASSDQGPLSNQPQHF.

J is TRBJ2-5 and V is TRBV7-3, with D hard to call. Germline V lookup: CDR1 SGHTA, CDR2 FQGTGA. The germline V and J ends were trimmed by 0 bases and 2 bases, with 4 bases remaining between them. This CDR3 spans 13 amino acids. The CDR3 nucleotides read TGTGCCAGCAGCTTAACTGTGCAAGAGACCCAGTACTTC. It is translated as CASSLTVQETQYF.

V usage is TRBV11-1 and J usage is TRBJ1-1, with D possibly TRBD1 on 5 matching bases. V dropped 5 bases and J dropped 1 base, with 8 bases sitting between them. The CDR3 spans 13 residues. Germline CDR1 SGHAT, CDR2 FQDESV (reference sequence). CDR3 amino acids: CASSIDRNTEAFF. The DNA for the CDR3 is TGTGCCAGCAGCATTGACAGGAACACTGAAGCTTTCTTT.

The J gene is TRBJ1-2, the V gene TRBV6-1; no clear D gene. In germline, CDR1 is MNHNS, CDR2 SASEGT. The CDR3 contains 13 residues. The V end was cut by 1 base, the J end by 8 bases, with 11 bases between. The CDR3 here is CASSEEGMRGYTF. In DNA form, the CDR3 reads TGTGCCAGCAGTGAAGAGGGCATGCGCGGCTACACCTTC.

This clone was recorded only once. V and J are TRBV7-2 and TRBJ1-6; D uncertain. CDR3 length: 15 amino acids. V lost 5 bases, J lost 9 bases, and 17 bases lay in between. CDR1 SGHTA and CDR2 FQGNSA come from the germline V gene. CDR3 in DNA: TGTGCCAGCAGCCCGTACTCTGGCGGGAGTTCACCCCTCCACTTT. The encoded protein is CASSPYSGGSSPLHF.

The chain has TRBV7-2 and TRBJ2-1; 9 nucleotides match TRBD2. Germline CDR1 is SGHTA and CDR2 is FQGNSA. CDR3 length: 15 amino acids. Unmatched junction bases numbered 4, after V lost 0 bases and J lost 7 bases. The CDR3 coding sequence is TGTGCCAGCAGCTTAGCGGGCGGGAGGGGGAATGAGCAGTTCTTC. Translation: CASSLAGGRGNEQFF.

This clone was recorded only once. The rearrangement links TRBV5-1 to TRBJ1-2; D call uncertain. With 0 bases removed from V and 2 bases from J, the gap between germline ends came to 11 bases. The CDR3 loop spans 15 amino acids. The V gene's germline CDR1 is SGHRS and CDR2 YFSETQ. Here the CDR3 DNA reads TGCGCCAGCAGCTTGGGACTTGGACTAAACTATGGCTACACCTTC. This encodes CASSLGLGLNYGYTF.

V gene TRBV5-1 combines with J gene TRBJ2-1; 12 bases are a match to TRBD2. CDR1 and CDR2 (germline): SGHRS, YFSETQ. With 4 bases clipped from V and 10 bases from J, the junction kept 12 bases outside the gene matches. CDR3 size: 16 residues. The CDR3 loop is CASSPNLAGGPREQFF. CDR3 DNA: TGCGCCAGCAGCCCGAACCTAGCGGGAGGGCCGAGAGAGCAGTTCTTC.

V and J are TRBV7-3 and TRBJ2-1, with D perhaps TRBD1 (5 bases). The CDR3 runs to 15 residues. CDR1 and CDR2 from the germline V gene are SGHTA and FQGTGA. Trimming cost V 2 bases and J 3 bases, with 11 bases left between them. Here the CDR3 reads CASSLGAAFYNEQFF. The CDR3 DNA reads TGTGCCAGCAGCTTAGGGGCAGCATTCTACAATGAGCAGTTCTTC.

The CDR3 coding sequence is TGTGCCTGGAACGCCGGCGGAGAGACCCAGTACTTC. Its translation: CAWNAGGETQYF. The chain uses TRBV30 and TRBJ2-5; no definite D call. The CDR3 runs to 12 residues. Germline values: CDR1 GTSNPN, CDR2 SVGIG (reference sequence). Trimming removed 4 bases at V and 4 bases at J, with 10 bases between.

This clone has a single count. The chain links TRBV7-2 to TRBJ1-1; no definite D call. Germline CDR1 reads SGHTA; CDR2 reads FQGNSA. This CDR3 has 14 residues. V was trimmed by 1 base and J by 6 bases, leaving 12 bases between them. The CDR3 spells CASSLVGMGAEAFF. The CDR3 bases are TGTGCCAGCAGCTTAGTGGGAATGGGCGCTGAAGCTTTCTTT. The whole variable domain, remainder taken from reference TRBV7-2 and TRBJ1-1, is GAGVSQSPSNKVTEKGKDVELRCDPISGHTALYWYRQSLGQGLEFLIYFQGNSAPDKSGLPSDRFSAERTGGSVSTLTIQRTQQEDSAVYLCASSLVGMGAEAFFGQGTRLTVV.

This clone was recorded only once. The chain combines TRBV7-9 with TRBJ1-5; D is uncertain. Germline values: CDR1 SEHNR, CDR2 FQNEAQ (reference sequence). The CDR3 is 12 residues long. Trimming removed 1 base at V and 7 bases at J, with 5 bases between. The CDR3 sequence is CASSLGAQPQHF. Here the CDR3 DNA reads TGTGCCAGCAGCTTAGGGGCGCAGCCCCAGCATTTT.

The chain employs TRBV5-1 and TRBJ2-5; D is undetermined. Germline CDR1 and CDR2: SGHRS and YFSETQ. V was cut by 0 bases and J by 5 bases, with 8 bases left in between. This CDR3 comprises 13 residues. CDR3: CASSLEDMETQYF. CDR3 coding DNA: TGCGCCAGCAGCTTGGAAGACATGGAGACCCAGTACTTC. The full variable domain, its missing parts supplied by reference TRBV5-1 and TRBJ2-5, is KAGVTQTPRYLIKTRGQQVTLSCSPISGHRSVSWYQQTPGQGLQFLFEYFSETQRNKGNFPGRFSGRQFSNSRSEMNVSTLELGDSALYLCASSLEDMETQYFGPGTRLLVL.

V usage is TRBV15 and J usage is TRBJ1-1, with 9 bases that match TRBD1. After removal of 3 bases from V and 3 bases from J, the junction contained 5 bases not matched to a gene. The CDR3 has 15 residues. Germline CDR1 LNHNV, CDR2 YYDKDF (reference sequence). The CDR3 sequence is CATSSPGQGDTEAFF. The CDR3 DNA is TGTGCCACCAGCAGCCCGGGACAGGGCGACACTGAAGCTTTCTTT.

The V call is TRBV10-3, the J call TRBJ2-5, with D perhaps TRBD1 or TRBD2 (5 bases each). Trimming left V 4 bases short and J 4 bases short, with 19 bases between. This CDR3 has 16 amino acids. Germline CDR1 is ENHRY and CDR2 is SYGVKD. CDR3 bases: TGTGCCATCAGTGCCCCGGGGACCCTAAGTATAGAGACCCAGTACTTC. Its translation: CAISAPGTLSIETQYF.

The rearrangement links TRBV6-1 to TRBJ2-1, with D unclear. This CDR3 has 13 residues. Trimming pared 6 bases from V and 8 bases from J, leaving 14 bases between. Germline CDR1 is MNHNS and CDR2 is SASEGT. The CDR3 protein is CASRVPPTYEQFF. CDR3 DNA sequence: TGTGCCAGCAGGGTCCCTCCGACCTATGAGCAGTTCTTC.

The V gene is TRBV2, the J gene TRBJ2-7; unclear D gene. CDR1 is SNHLY and CDR2 is FYNNEI in the germline V gene. The V end lost 10 bases, the J end lost 0 bases, and 16 bases lay between the germline ends. CDR3 length equals 14 residues. CDR3 protein: CANPPAQSSYEQYF. CDR3 in DNA: TGTGCCAACCCGCCGGCGCAGAGCTCCTACGAGCAGTACTTC. Full variable domain (missing parts from reference TRBV2 and TRBJ2-7): EPEVTQTPSHQVTQMGQEVILRCVPISNHLYFYWYRQILGQKVEFLVSFYNNEISEKSEIFDDQFSVERPDGSNFTLKIRSTKLEDSAMYFCANPPAQSSYEQYFGPGTRLTVT.

This clone was picked up one time. V is TRBV5-4 and J is TRBJ1-1; D perhaps matches TRBD1 (5 bases). V was clipped by 3 bases and J by 0 bases, with 12 bases between them. Germline CDR1 SGHNT, CDR2 YYREEE (reference sequence). CDR3 length: 15 amino acids. For the CDR3, the DNA is TGTGCCAGCAGCTCGGCCGGGGCGATGAACACTGAAGCTTTCTTT. The encoded protein is CASSSAGAMNTEAFF.

The rearrangement links TRBV7-8 to TRBJ1-3; 7 bases match TRBD1. Germline V CDR1 and CDR2: SGHVS, FQNEAQ. CDR3 length: 15 residues. V shed 7 bases, J shed 4 bases, and the junction held 10 bases outside the gene matches. The CDR3 reads CASNDARGRGNTIYF. CDR3 bases: TGTGCCAGCAACGACGCCAGGGGGAGAGGAAACACCATATATTTT.

For this clone: The junction shows a germline mismatch at one end, possibly a read error. Other DNA sequences in the same sample also yield this CDR3. The rearrangement links TRBV6-5 to TRBJ1-1; 8 bases are shared with TRBD1. This CDR3 spans 15 amino acids. CDR1 and CDR2 (germline): MNHEY, SVGAGI. The DNA of the CDR3 is TGCGCCAGCAGTCACCCTCGGACAGGGAGGACTGAAGCTTTCTTT. Translating gives CASSHPRTGRTEAFF.

The V call is TRBV7-2, the J call TRBJ2-7; 8 bases line up with TRBD1. V lost 0 bases and J lost 6; bases outside the gene matches: 7. Germline loops: CDR1 SGHTA, CDR2 FQGNSA. There are 15 residues in the CDR3. The CDR3 loop is CASSLAWTGFSEQYF. In nucleotides, the CDR3 is TGTGCCAGCAGCTTAGCGTGGACAGGGTTTAGCGAGCAGTACTTC.